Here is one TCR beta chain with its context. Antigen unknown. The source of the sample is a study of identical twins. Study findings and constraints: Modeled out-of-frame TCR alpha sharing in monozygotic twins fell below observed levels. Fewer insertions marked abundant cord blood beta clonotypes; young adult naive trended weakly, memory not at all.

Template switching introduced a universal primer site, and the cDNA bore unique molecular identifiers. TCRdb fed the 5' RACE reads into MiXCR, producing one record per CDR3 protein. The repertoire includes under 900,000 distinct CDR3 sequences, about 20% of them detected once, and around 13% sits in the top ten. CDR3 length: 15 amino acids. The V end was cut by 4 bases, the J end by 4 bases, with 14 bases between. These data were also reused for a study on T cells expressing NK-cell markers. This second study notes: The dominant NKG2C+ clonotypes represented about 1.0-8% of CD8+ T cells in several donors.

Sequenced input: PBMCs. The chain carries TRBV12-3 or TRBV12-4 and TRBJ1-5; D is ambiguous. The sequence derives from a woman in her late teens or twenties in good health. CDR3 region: CASSSSTEYNQPQHF. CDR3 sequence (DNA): TGTGCCAGCAGTTCGTCCACGGAGTATAATCAGCCCCAGCATTTT.